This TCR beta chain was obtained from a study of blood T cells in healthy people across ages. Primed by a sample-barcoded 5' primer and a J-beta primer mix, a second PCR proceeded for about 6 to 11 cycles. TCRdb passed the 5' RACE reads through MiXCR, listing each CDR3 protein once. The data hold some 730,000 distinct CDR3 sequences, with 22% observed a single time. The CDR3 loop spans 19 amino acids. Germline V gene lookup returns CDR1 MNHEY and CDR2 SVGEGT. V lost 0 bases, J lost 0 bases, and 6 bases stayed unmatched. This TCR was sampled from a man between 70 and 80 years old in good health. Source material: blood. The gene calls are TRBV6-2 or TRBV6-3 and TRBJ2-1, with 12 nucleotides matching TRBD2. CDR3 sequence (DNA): TGTGCCAGCAGTTACTCCCCACAACTAGCGGGGGGCTCCTACAATGAGCAGTTCTTC. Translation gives CASSYSPQLAGGSYNEQFF.